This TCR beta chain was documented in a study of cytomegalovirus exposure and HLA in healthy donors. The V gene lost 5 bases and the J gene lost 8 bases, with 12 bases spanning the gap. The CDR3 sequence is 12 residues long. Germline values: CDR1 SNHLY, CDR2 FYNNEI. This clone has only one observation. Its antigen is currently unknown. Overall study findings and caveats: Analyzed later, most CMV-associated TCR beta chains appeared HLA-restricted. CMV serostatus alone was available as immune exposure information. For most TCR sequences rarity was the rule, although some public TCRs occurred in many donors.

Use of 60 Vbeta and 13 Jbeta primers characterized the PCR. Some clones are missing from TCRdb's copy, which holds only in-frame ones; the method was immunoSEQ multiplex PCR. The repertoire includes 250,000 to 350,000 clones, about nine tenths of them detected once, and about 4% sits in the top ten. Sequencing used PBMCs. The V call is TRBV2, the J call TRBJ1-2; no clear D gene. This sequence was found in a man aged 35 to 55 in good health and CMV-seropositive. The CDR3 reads CASSRQSSGYTF. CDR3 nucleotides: TGTGCCAGCAGTCGCCAGTCGTCCGGCTACACCTTC.